This TCR beta chain comes out of a study of T cell changes during pregnancy in multiple sclerosis. The V segment lost 4 bases and the J segment 0 bases; nucleotides outside the gene matches: 3. The CDR3 has 17 residues. Germline CDR1 and CDR2: SGHRS and YFSETQ. In this sample, this clone turned up a few times. Some clones are missing from TCRdb's copy, which holds only in-frame ones; the method was immunoSEQ multiplex PCR. The sample has about 99,000 clones; approximately 93% are singletons. The chain has TRBV5-1 and TRBJ2-1, with 14 positions matching TRBD2. Specimen: peripheral blood, collected after pregnancy. The receptor's source is a female donor with multiple sclerosis, enrolled in a pregnancy study. The DNA for the CDR3 is TGCGCCAGCAGCGGGGGACTAGCGGGAGTCTCCTACAATGAGCAGTTCTTC. This encodes CASSGGLAGVSYNEQFF. The full variable domain, in which reference TRBV5-1 and TRBJ2-1 provide the parts outside the CDR3, is KAGVTQTPRYLIKTRGQQVTLSCSPISGHRSVSWYQQTPGQGLQFLFEYFSETQRNKGNFPGRFSGRQFSNSRSEMNVSTLELGDSALYLCASSGGLAGVSYNEQFFGPGTRLTVL.